A single sample gave rise to the 25 T cell receptor beta chains below, sequenced in a study of blood T cells in healthy people across ages. Then a second PCR, running roughly 7 to 11 cycles, was carried out with a sample-barcoded 5' primer and a J-beta primer mix. Using its own MiXCR run on the 5' RACE reads, TCRdb lists one record per CDR3 protein. The sample has around 990,000 distinct CDR3 sequences, roughly 24% seen once. The same sample was also studied in work on T cells of mothers and their children.

Specimen: blood. The source of these receptors is a girl aged 2 to 9 in good health.

This chain joins TRBV29-1 and TRBJ2-1; TRBD2 might be the D (5 bases). Germline-derived CDR1 and CDR2 are SQVTM and ANQGSEA. V lost 0 bases, J lost 1 base, and 10 bases lay in between. CDR3 length: 15 amino acids. CDR3 DNA sequence: TGCAGCGTTGAAGATTACCGGGGATCCTACAATGAGCAGTTCTTC. It codes for CSVEDYRGSYNEQFF.

This clonotype was detected a few times. Because the CDR3's place on the DNA is in doubt, the DNA is left out and the CDR3 is given as listed by TCRdb. The rearrangement links TRBV21-1 to TRBJ1-1; the table's D call of TRBD1 was not tested on the DNA. TRBV21-1 is shown as a pseudogene. The CDR3 is 16 amino acids long, termini counted. The CDR3: CATYSPCWGRGTEAFF.

V is TRBV27 and J is TRBJ2-1, with TRBD2 matching 8 bases. The J call may be wrong; the DNA end is better matched by TRBJ2-7. The CDR3 spans 13 residues. Germline V gives CDR1 MNHEY, CDR2 SMNVEV (reference sequence). CDR3 loop: CASSGGLEYEQYF. The CDR3 DNA follows: TGTGCCAGCAGTGGGGGACTAGAATACGAGCAGTACTTC.

This clonotype has a handful of counts. One junction end does not reproduce the germline sequence, and a read error may be involved. The V gene is TRBV6-5, the J gene TRBJ2-5, with unresolved D. This CDR3 has 13 residues. Germline CDR1 reads MNHEY; CDR2 reads SVGAGI. DNA for the CDR3: TGTGCCAGCAGCGGCCTGACTCTGTCGAATGAGTTCTTC. Encoded protein: CASSGLTLSNEFF.

This clonotype was found a few times. The CDR3 spells CAISGLMDSTDTQYF. In DNA, the CDR3 is TGTGCCATCAGCGGACTAATGGATAGCACAGATACGCAGTATTTT. The chain links TRBV10-3 to TRBJ2-3, with a tentative D call TRBD2 (6 bases). Germline V CDR1 and CDR2: ENHRY, SYGVKD. Trimming stripped 6 bases from V and 0 bases from J, with 13 bases between. There are 15 residues in the CDR3.

This chain uses TRBV9 with TRBJ2-2; TRBD2 matches at 7 bases. This CDR3 is built from 19 residues. The V gene end was trimmed by 4 bases and the J gene end by 4 bases; junction bases not matched to a gene: 19. CDR1 and CDR2 (germline): SGDLS, YYNGEE. The CDR3 DNA reads TGTGCCAGCAGCCCTCAGAGAGAGGTTACGGGGGGTCCCACCGGGGAGCTGTTTTTT. Its protein is CASSPQREVTGGPTGELFF.

This clonotype was picked up a small number of times. The rearrangement links TRBV11-2 to TRBJ1-4, with D perhaps TRBD1 (6 bases). V was pared by 8 bases and J by 2 bases, with 9 bases between. The CDR3 is 13 residues long. CDR1 and CDR2 (germline): SGHAT, FQNNGV. The CDR3 spells CASERGTNEKLFF. DNA of the CDR3: TGTGCCAGCGAGAGGGGGACTAATGAAAAACTGTTTTTT.

This clonotype was seen a handful of times. The chain carries TRBV2 and TRBJ1-2; the D is unclear. Germline CDR1 and CDR2: SNHLY and FYNNEI. The CDR3 totals 13 residues. Trimming cost V 8 bases and J 7 bases, with 17 bases left between them. This CDR3 reads CASAEIRAGGYTF. CDR3 coding DNA: TGTGCCAGCGCGGAGATAAGGGCGGGTGGCTACACCTTC.

The chain carries TRBV12-3 or TRBV12-4 and TRBJ2-1, with 11 bases that match TRBD2. This CDR3 contains 16 residues. Trimming at V came to 6 bases and at J to 8 bases, leaving 12 bases not matched to a gene. The CDR3 spells CASSLPTSGRWDEQFF. DNA of the CDR3: TGTGCCAGCAGCCTACCAACTAGCGGGAGATGGGATGAGCAGTTCTTC.

This clonotype was seen a handful of times. The chain has TRBV6-1 and TRBJ2-3; no firm D call. Germline V CDR1 and CDR2: MNHNS, SASEGT. The CDR3 has 15 residues. Trimming removed 5 bases at V and 0 bases at J, with 12 bases between. The CDR3 is CASSLPDGSTDTQYF. CDR3 DNA: TGTGCCAGCAGTCTACCGGACGGGAGCACAGATACGCAGTATTTT.

This clonotype was counted between two and nine times. The chain uses TRBV5-5 and TRBJ2-7; possible D gene TRBD2, 6 bases. Trimming removed 0 bases at V and 4 bases at J, with 14 bases between. Per germline, CDR1 SGHKS and CDR2 YYEKEE (reference sequence). This CDR3 contains 15 residues. CDR3 protein: CASSLGLAEAYEQYF. DNA for the CDR3: TGTGCCAGCAGCTTGGGTTTAGCGGAAGCTTACGAGCAGTACTTC.

The V call is TRBV12-3 or TRBV12-4, the J call TRBJ2-5; 8 bases match TRBD2. Germline trimming cut 1 base from V and 5 bases from J; bases unmatched to any gene: 9. The CDR3 covers 16 residues. The CDR3 bases are TGTGCCAGCAGTTTAGACCCAGCGGGGGCTGGGGAGACCCAGTACTTC. This sequence encodes CASSLDPAGAGETQYF.

J is TRBJ1-4 and V is TRBV7-8, with TRBD1 matching over 7 bases. V lost 3 bases and J lost 7; bases outside the gene matches: 11. Germline loops: CDR1 SGHVS, CDR2 FQNEAQ. The CDR3 sequence is 16 residues long. DNA of the CDR3: TGTGCCAGCAGCTTCGAGGAGGGACAGCAGCCTGAAAAACTGTTTTTT. It is translated as CASSFEEGQQPEKLFF.

This clonotype turned up a few times. This chain joins TRBV20-1 and TRBJ2-7; no firm D call. Trimming took 4 bases from V and 0 from J, leaving 13 bases between them. The V gene's germline CDR1 is DFQATT and CDR2 SNEGSKA (reference sequence). This CDR3 region has 14 residues. This CDR3 is CSAIKERSSYEQYF. The CDR3 bases are TGCAGTGCTATCAAAGAAAGGAGCTCCTACGAGCAGTACTTC.

This clonotype was observed a few times. The gene calls are TRBV9 and TRBJ2-5; D assignment may be TRBD1 or TRBD2 (5 bases each). Matching the DNA end better, TRBJ2-7 makes the J call doubtful. CDR3 length: 15 amino acids. Germline V gives CDR1 SGDLS, CDR2 YYNGEE. The DNA of the CDR3 is TGTGCCAGCAGCGTAGACGTGGGGACCGGCTACGAGCAGTACTTC. Translating it yields CASSVDVGTGYEQYF.

The CDR3 region has the DNA TGCGCCAGCAGCTTGGGTTACCAGGGGGGCAATGAGCAGTTCTTC. This translates into CASSLGYQGGNEQFF. The V gene is TRBV5-1, the J gene TRBJ2-1, with a weak D call TRBD1 (7 bases). CDR3 length: 15 residues. V shed 0 bases and J shed 6 bases, with 13 bases lying between them. The germline CDR1 and CDR2 sequences are SGHRS and YFSETQ.

The chain combines TRBV7-9 with TRBJ2-5, with D maybe TRBD2 (6 bases). The CDR3 length is 16 residues. CDR1 and CDR2 from the germline V gene are SEHNR and FQNEAQ (reference sequence). V was pared by 4 bases and J by 2 bases, with 17 bases between. The CDR3 loop is CASSSGGDSKQETQYF. The CDR3 nucleotides read TGTGCCAGCAGCTCCGGGGGAGACTCAAAACAAGAGACCCAGTACTTC. The full variable domain, its missing parts supplied by reference TRBV7-9 and TRBJ2-5, is DTGVSQNPRHKITKRGQNVTFRCDPISEHNRLYWYRQTLGQGPEFLTYFQNEAQLEKSRLLSDRFSAERPKGSFSTLEIQRTEQGDSAMYLCASSSGGDSKQETQYFGPGTRLLVL.

There are a few counts of this clonotype. The chain is built from TRBV6-1 and TRBJ2-1; the match to TRBD2 covers 16 bases. Germline V gene data show CDR1 as MNHNS and CDR2 as SASEGT. The CDR3 covers 16 residues. The J segment lost 12 bases and the V segment lost 1 base, leaving 6 bases of the junction unmatched. The CDR3 sequence: CASSEGAGLAGGTQFF. CDR3 DNA sequence: TGTGCCAGCAGTGAAGGAGCGGGACTAGCGGGAGGGACGCAGTTCTTC.

The rearrangement uses TRBV7-9 and TRBJ2-5; TRBD2 matches 8 bases. The last part of the DNA fits TRBJ2-7 better; the J call may be wrong. The germline gives CDR1 SEHNR, CDR2 FQNEAQ (reference sequence). This CDR3 has 17 amino acids. CDR3 region: CASSPRTGGQGLYEQYF. CDR3 in DNA: TGTGCCAGCAGCCCCCGTACGGGGGGGCAGGGTCTCTACGAGCAGTACTTC.

This chain uses TRBV29-1 with TRBJ2-1; unclear D gene. The germline V and J ends were trimmed by 1 base and 7 bases, with 14 bases remaining between them. CDR1 is SQVTM and CDR2 is ANQGSEA in the germline V gene. This CDR3 has 14 amino acids. The CDR3 is CSVEAFSPLNEQFF. The CDR3 nucleotides read TGCAGCGTTGAAGCATTCTCACCACTAAATGAGCAGTTCTTC.

The J gene is TRBJ2-3, the V gene TRBV7-8; 11 positions match TRBD2. CDR1 and CDR2 (germline): SGHVS, FQNEAQ. J was trimmed by 2 bases and V by 3 bases; bases with no gene match: 4. The CDR3 totals 16 residues. The CDR3 sequence is CASSFTSGGPTDTQYF. DNA of the CDR3: TGTGCCAGCAGCTTTACTAGCGGGGGTCCCACAGATACGCAGTATTTT.

The chain is built from TRBV7-9 and TRBJ2-1; D not resolved. Trimming removed 11 bases at V and 0 bases at J, with 14 bases between. The CDR3 has 14 residues. Germline values: CDR1 SEHNR, CDR2 FQNEAQ (reference sequence). The chain's CDR3 is CAYKIPSSYNEQFF. CDR3 nucleotides: TGTGCCTACAAAATTCCCAGCTCCTACAATGAGCAGTTCTTC.

This chain joins TRBV3-1 and TRBJ2-1; no firm D call. Germline values: CDR1 LGHDT, CDR2 YNNKEL (reference sequence). This CDR3 is 12 amino acids long. V lost 6 bases, J lost 8 bases, and 11 bases lay in between. CDR3 in DNA: TGTGCCAGCAGGCAGTCGAGAGATGAGCAGTTCTTC. Protein: CASRQSRDEQFF.

V usage is TRBV29-1 and J usage is TRBJ2-5; the match to TRBD2 covers 10 bases. The J call is in doubt because the DNA end fits TRBJ2-7 better. Looked up from germline, CDR1 is SQVTM and CDR2 is ANQGSEA. The CDR3 is 12 residues long. CDR3: CSGRTSGYEQYF. CDR3 nucleotide sequence: TGCAGCGGGCGGACTAGCGGTTACGAGCAGTACTTC.

The V call is TRBV28, the J call TRBJ2-5; maybe TRBD2 (7 bases). The CDR3 length is 18 residues. Germline lookup yields CDR1 MDHEN and CDR2 SYDVKM. Deletions cut 6 bases from V and 5 bases from J, with 28 bases between. This chain's CDR3 is CASSIIGGGFPPGETQYF. The CDR3 DNA reads as TGTGCCAGCAGCATCATAGGGGGGGGTTTCCCACCCGGGGAGACCCAGTACTTC.